The 30 T cell receptor beta chains given below trace back to one sample, sequenced in a study of T cell changes during pregnancy in multiple sclerosis. Produced via immunoSEQ multiplex PCR; TCRdb's table is partial and in-frame only. This sample has tens of thousands of clones; 90% occur once, and the top ten carry around an eighth. The material sequenced was CD8+ T cells from peripheral blood mononuclear cells, taken in the first trimester of pregnancy. These receptors were taken from a female donor with multiple sclerosis, enrolled in a pregnancy study.

The J gene is TRBJ2-5, the V gene TRBV14, with D perhaps matching TRBD2 (6 bases). V dropped 1 base and J dropped 4 bases, with 13 bases sitting between them. The CDR3 is made up of 15 amino acids. CDR1 and CDR2 (germline): SGHDN, FVKESK. The CDR3 sequence: CASSQVRQGGETQYF. CDR3 coding DNA: TGTGCCAGCAGCCAAGTCCGGCAGGGAGGAGAGACCCAGTACTTC.

This chain joins TRBV19 and TRBJ1-2, with TRBD1 as a possible D gene (6 bases). Trimming shortened V by 6 bases and J by 6 bases, and 17 bases separated the two germline ends. Germline CDR1 LNHDA, CDR2 SQIVND (reference sequence). The CDR3 has 14 residues. CDR3 amino acids: CASSIRGAHHGYTF. CDR3 bases: TGTGCCAGTAGCATACGGGGGGCGCATCATGGCTACACCTTC.

The chain carries TRBV2 and TRBJ2-7, with D perhaps TRBD2 (6 bases). There are 15 residues in the CDR3. Germline V gene lookup returns CDR1 SNHLY and CDR2 FYNNEI. V lost 0 bases and J lost 0, with 9 bases in between. CDR3 amino acids: CASSEAGGDSYEQYF. CDR3 sequence (DNA): TGTGCCAGCAGTGAAGCGGGCGGGGACTCCTACGAGCAGTACTTC.

This sequence joins TRBV27 and TRBJ2-1, with a weak D call TRBD1 (5 bases). The V end lost 1 base, the J end lost 12 bases, and 19 bases lay between the germline ends. The CDR3 is 15 residues long. The germline gives CDR1 MNHEY, CDR2 SMNVEV (reference sequence). The CDR3 DNA reads as TGTGCCAGCAGTTTATTTGGCCAGGGTTTCCACCTGCAGTTCTTC. Translation: CASSLFGQGFHLQFF.

This chain links TRBV9 with TRBJ2-2, with D possibly being TRBD2 (5 bases). Germline V CDR1 and CDR2: SGDLS, YYNGEE. The CDR3 consists of 11 residues. The V end was cut by 7 bases, the J end by 5 bases, with 6 bases between. For the CDR3, the DNA is TGTGCCAGCCGAGGGACCGGGGAGCTGTTTTTT. Its protein is CASRGTGELFF.

The chain joins TRBV5-1 to TRBJ2-7; D might be TRBD2 (5 bases). CDR1 is SGHRS and CDR2 is YFSETQ in the germline V gene. V shed 0 bases and J shed 1 base, with 8 bases lying between them. This CDR3 contains 14 residues. This chain's CDR3 is CASSLVPGSYEQYF. The CDR3 DNA reads as TGCGCCAGCAGCTTGGTACCGGGATCCTACGAGCAGTACTTC. Filled out from reference TRBV5-1 and TRBJ2-7, the complete variable domain reads KAGVTQTPRYLIKTRGQQVTLSCSPISGHRSVSWYQQTPGQGLQFLFEYFSETQRNKGNFPGRFSGRQFSNSRSEMNVSTLELGDSALYLCASSLVPGSYEQYFGPGTRLTVT.

The CDR3 region is CASSLDLGYEQYF. Written as DNA, the CDR3 is TGCGCCAGCAGCTTGGACCTCGGTTACGAGCAGTACTTC. This sequence joins TRBV5-1 and TRBJ2-7; D not resolved. V gave up 0 bases and J gave up 4 bases, with 8 bases separating them. The germline V gene encodes CDR1 SGHRS and CDR2 YFSETQ. CDR3 length: 13 amino acids.

The V gene is TRBV19, the J gene TRBJ1-1; the D is unclear. Germline CDR1 is LNHDA and CDR2 is SQIVND (reference sequence). The V and J ends lost 4 bases and 7 bases respectively, with 22 bases between them. CDR3 length: 16 amino acids. The CDR3 DNA reads as TGTGCCAGTAGTACCACCCGACACGACAAGTCAGATGAAGCTTTCTTT. Translated: CASSTTRHDKSDEAFF.

The J gene is TRBJ2-1, the V gene TRBV7-9, with 7 bases fitting TRBD2. CDR3 length: 16 residues. Germline trimming cut 5 bases from V and 0 bases from J; bases unmatched to any gene: 7. Per germline, CDR1 SEHNR and CDR2 FQNEAQ (reference sequence). This chain's CDR3 is CASSGLRGSSYNEQFF. Written as DNA, the CDR3 is TGTGCCAGCAGCGGCCTGCGGGGGAGCTCCTACAATGAGCAGTTCTTC.

The chain combines TRBV28 with TRBJ2-1; 12 bases are shared with TRBD2. This CDR3 spans 18 amino acids. CDR1 MDHEN and CDR2 SYDVKM come from the germline V gene. V lost 1 base and J lost 4; bases outside the gene matches: 8. The CDR3 DNA is TGTGCCAGCAGTTTATTGACTAGCGGGAGCCCAATATACAATGAGCAGTTCTTC. Amino acids: CASSLLTSGSPIYNEQFF.

The chain recombines TRBV13 with TRBJ1-2; D gene unclear. The CDR3 runs to 12 residues. Germline CDR1 reads PRHDT; CDR2 reads FYEKMQ (reference sequence). The germline V and J ends were trimmed by 6 bases and 2 bases, with 7 bases remaining between them. In DNA form, the CDR3 reads TGTGCCAGCAGTCCCCAGAACTATGGCTACACCTTC. It codes for CASSPQNYGYTF.

In this sample, this clone turned up once. V and J are TRBV15 and TRBJ2-5; possible D gene TRBD1, 5 bases. Deletions cut 8 bases from V and 2 bases from J, with 12 bases between. This CDR3 has 13 residues. CDR1 is LNHNV and CDR2 is YYDKDF in the germline V gene (reference sequence). CDR3 loop: CATLGARQETQYF. CDR3 DNA sequence: TGTGCCACCTTAGGGGCCCGGCAAGAGACCCAGTACTTC.

The chain couples TRBV7-9 to TRBJ1-1, with D perhaps TRBD1 (5 bases). This CDR3 region has 14 residues. CDR1 and CDR2 (germline): SEHNR, FQNEAQ (reference sequence). The V and J ends lost 1 base and 2 bases respectively, with 8 bases between them. The CDR3 spells CASSLETDNTEAFF. The DNA of the CDR3 is TGTGCCAGCAGCTTAGAGACAGACAACACTGAAGCTTTCTTT.

V gene TRBV6-5 combines with J gene TRBJ1-2, with D tentatively TRBD1 (6 bases). The V end lost 1 base, the J end lost 6 bases, and 12 bases lay between the germline ends. The CDR3 length is 14 residues. Looked up from germline, CDR1 is MNHEY and CDR2 is SVGAGI. CDR3 in DNA: TGTGCCAGCAGTTACTACGGGACACATAATGGCTACACCTTC. Translating gives CASSYYGTHNGYTF.

The genes are TRBV27 and TRBJ1-5, with a weak D call TRBD1 (6 bases). The CDR3 contains 15 residues. Germline V gene sequence: CDR1 MNHEY, CDR2 SMNVEV (reference sequence). Trimming left V 7 bases short and J 1 base short, with 14 bases between. In nucleotides, the CDR3 is TGTGCCAGCAACGACAGGTTCCTCAGCAATCAGCCCCAGCATTTT. Encoded protein: CASNDRFLSNQPQHF.

This rearrangement joins TRBV27 to TRBJ1-4; D might be TRBD1 (6 bases). CDR1 and CDR2 (germline): MNHEY, SMNVEV (reference sequence). This CDR3 comprises 15 residues. V gave up 6 bases and J gave up 2 bases, with 13 bases separating them. The CDR3 nucleotides read TGTGCCAGCAGCCTCAGACAGGTCACTAATGAAAAACTGTTTTTT. This gives the protein CASSLRQVTNEKLFF.

The gene calls are TRBV4-1 and TRBJ1-2, with 8 bases matching TRBD1. CDR1 and CDR2 (germline): MGHRA, YSYEKL. V shed 1 base, J shed 2 bases, and the junction held 3 bases outside the gene matches. The CDR3 length is 15 residues. CDR3: CASSQGTGTNYGYTF. In DNA form, the CDR3 reads TGCGCCAGCAGCCAAGGGACAGGGACAAACTATGGCTACACCTTC.

The J gene is TRBJ2-1, the V gene TRBV2, with 9 bases aligning to TRBD2. The CDR3 spans 16 residues. CDR1 and CDR2 from the germline V gene are SNHLY and FYNNEI. After removal of 2 bases from V and 12 bases from J, the junction contained 14 bases not matched to a gene. DNA of the CDR3: TGTGCCAGCAGTGAAACGTCTAGCGGGATCCTATGGGGGCAGTTCTTC. Its translation: CASSETSSGILWGQFF.

The chain joins TRBV2 to TRBJ1-2; TRBD1 matches at 7 bases. This CDR3 contains 16 residues. The germline V gene has CDR1 SNHLY and CDR2 FYNNEI. V dropped 0 bases and J dropped 3; count of bases not matched to a gene: 7. CDR3 nucleotide sequence: TGTGCCAGCAGTGAAGCCTGGACAGGTTCCTACTATGGCTACACCTTC. The encoded protein is CASSEAWTGSYYGYTF.

This clone was counted once. The chain carries TRBV6-5 and TRBJ1-5; the match to TRBD1 covers 7 bases. Losses at the gene ends were 5 bases for V and 4 bases for J; bases not matched to a gene: 5. The germline V gene encodes CDR1 MNHEY and CDR2 SVGAGI. The CDR3 is 14 residues long. As DNA, the CDR3 is TGTGCCAGCAGTACCGGGACAGTAAATCAGCCCCAGCATTTT. It codes for CASSTGTVNQPQHF.

The rearrangement joins TRBV5-1 to TRBJ2-5, with TRBD1 matching 7 bases. J was trimmed by 2 bases and V by 3 bases; bases with no gene match: 7. Germline CDR1 is SGHRS and CDR2 is YFSETQ. The CDR3 length is 15 residues. CDR3 protein: CASSSLRDSQETQYF. CDR3 nucleotide sequence: TGCGCCAGCAGCTCCCTCCGGGACAGTCAAGAGACCCAGTACTTC.

J is TRBJ2-7 and V is TRBV7-9; the D is unclear. Germline CDR1 SEHNR, CDR2 FQNEAQ (reference sequence). V gave up 5 bases and J gave up 1 base, with 9 bases separating them. The CDR3 runs to 13 residues. DNA of the CDR3: TGTGCCAGCAGCCCGACAACTTCCTACGAGCAGTACTTC. This encodes CASSPTTSYEQYF.

The CDR3 loop reads CASSAVGQYTEAFF. As DNA, the CDR3 is TGTGCCAGCAGCGCTGTAGGACAGTACACTGAAGCTTTCTTT. The V and J genes are TRBV9 and TRBJ1-1, with D maybe TRBD1 (6 bases). Looked up from germline, CDR1 is SGDLS and CDR2 is YYNGEE. Trimming took 3 bases from V and 3 from J, leaving 12 bases between them. The CDR3 spans 14 residues.

The chain combines TRBV27 with TRBJ2-4; D is undetermined. This CDR3 is 15 amino acids long. V dropped 2 bases and J dropped 3 bases, with 11 bases sitting between them. Germline CDR1 is MNHEY and CDR2 is SMNVEV (reference sequence). The CDR3 protein is CASSLRLGHKNIQYF. The CDR3 DNA follows: TGTGCCAGCAGTTTACGTTTGGGCCACAAAAACATTCAGTACTTC.

This chain joins TRBV12-5 and TRBJ2-3; tentative D call: TRBD2 (7 bases). The CDR3 totals 17 residues. Germline CDR1 LGHNT, CDR2 FRNRAP. The ends were cut back, 0 bases at V and 2 bases at J, with 15 bases in the middle. DNA for the CDR3: TGTGCTAGTGGTTTGGTAACCGCGGGGGCTCTCACAGATACGCAGTATTTT. Amino acid sequence: CASGLVTAGALTDTQYF.

This CDR3 reads CASSVRGQGIQETQYF. The CDR3 region has the DNA TGTGCCAGCAGCGTTCGGGGACAGGGGATCCAAGAGACCCAGTACTTC. The chain employs TRBV9 and TRBJ2-5, with TRBD1 matching over 10 bases. This CDR3 region has 16 residues. Germline CDR1 is SGDLS and CDR2 is YYNGEE. Trimming removed 2 bases from V and 1 base from J; junction bases left unmatched: 5.

This clone is a singleton in its sample. The gene calls are TRBV28 and TRBJ1-2; D remains unclear. This CDR3 region has 17 residues. Trimming pared 6 bases from V and 1 base from J, leaving 21 bases between. The germline gives CDR1 MDHEN, CDR2 SYDVKM. In DNA form, the CDR3 reads TGTGCCAGCAGACCGTTGAGACTGCCGGGGTATAACTATGGCTACACCTTC. Amino acids: CASRPLRLPGYNYGYTF.

The genes are TRBV29-1 and TRBJ2-1; 9 positions match TRBD2. Germline loops: CDR1 SQVTM, CDR2 ANQGSEA. This CDR3 has 16 amino acids. Germline trimming cut 0 bases from V and 2 bases from J; bases unmatched to any gene: 5. CDR3 in DNA: TGCAGCGTTGAAGATCGGACTAGCGAAACCTACAATGAGCAGTTCTTC. This sequence encodes CSVEDRTSETYNEQFF.

The CDR3 nucleotides are TGTGCCAGCAGTAGAGGACTAGCGCATTCCTACAATGAGCAGTTCTTC. This encodes CASSRGLAHSYNEQFF. The chain joins TRBV27 to TRBJ2-1, with 9 bases that match TRBD2. The CDR3 loop spans 16 amino acids. Per germline, CDR1 MNHEY and CDR2 SMNVEV (reference sequence). With V trimmed by 5 bases and J by 1 base, 6 bases remained unmatched.

This chain joins TRBV4-3 and TRBJ1-4; the D gene is possibly TRBD1 (6 bases). This CDR3 is 18 amino acids long. CDR1 is LGHNA, CDR2 YSLEER, per germline. V lost 0 bases and J lost 8, with 22 bases in between. The CDR3 protein is CASSQEGGNRVAKEKLFF. The CDR3 DNA reads TGCGCCAGCAGCCAAGAAGGGGGAAACAGGGTCGCAAAAGAAAAACTGTTTTTT.